Shown below are 14 T cell receptor beta chains from a single sample sequenced in a study of cytomegalovirus exposure and HLA in healthy donors. Using immunoSEQ multiplex PCR, the repertoire was profiled, and TCRdb retains in-frame clones only, with some absent. This table has some 98,000 clones, about 88% appearing once. Sequencing was carried out using PBMCs. Receptor source: a man aged 18 to 29 in good health and CMV-seropositive.

The rearrangement uses TRBV7-3 and TRBJ2-5; D may be TRBD2 (6 bases). Trimming left V 8 bases short and J 2 bases short, with 12 bases between. The CDR3 is 13 amino acids. CDR1 and CDR2 (germline): SGHTA, FQGTGA. In nucleotides, the CDR3 is TGTGCCAGCGCGTCGGGGACTCAAGAGACCCAGTACTTC. Its translation: CASASGTQETQYF.

The genes are TRBV6-5 and TRBJ1-5; no definite D call. Germline CDR1 reads MNHEY; CDR2 reads SVGAGI. Trimming shortened V by 7 bases and J by 1 base, and 14 bases separated the two germline ends. The CDR3 spans 15 residues. The DNA for the CDR3 is TGTGCCAGCAACCCCTCGACACCGAGCAATCAGCCCCAGCATTTT. Translated, it gives CASNPSTPSNQPQHF.

The chain is built from TRBV29-1 and TRBJ2-7, with 8 bases aligning to TRBD1. V lost 5 bases to trimming and J lost 3 bases; unmatched junction nucleotides: 6. This CDR3 region has 13 residues. Germline V gene data show CDR1 as SQVTM and CDR2 as ANQGSEA. The CDR3 coding sequence is TGCAGCGTTAGGGACAGGCACCTCTACGAGCAGTACTTC. Translating gives CSVRDRHLYEQYF.

The V gene is TRBV7-3, the J gene TRBJ2-2; TRBD1 matches 9 bases. Germline V lookup: CDR1 SGHTA, CDR2 FQGTGA. The junction had 8 bases not matched to a gene; V was cut back by 5 bases and J by 1 base. This CDR3 has 17 amino acids. In nucleotides, the CDR3 is TGTGCCAGCAGCCGCGGGGACAGGGCACTGAACACCGGGGAGCTGTTTTTT. Protein sequence: CASSRGDRALNTGELFF. The full variable domain, completed using reference TRBV7-3 and TRBJ2-2, is GAGVSQTPSNKVTEKGKYVELRCDPISGHTALYWYRQSLGQGPEFLIYFQGTGAADDSGLPNDRFFAVRPEGSVSTLKIQRTERGDSAVYLCASSRGDRALNTGELFFGEGSRLTVL.

This chain uses TRBV5-1 with TRBJ1-4; D may be TRBD1 (6 bases). CDR3 length: 14 amino acids. Deletions cut 3 bases from V and 11 bases from J, with 17 bases between. Germline-derived CDR1 and CDR2 are SGHRS and YFSETQ. In DNA, the CDR3 is TGCGCCAGCAGCTCCAGGGGTGGGGAAACTAAACTGTTTTTT. It translates to CASSSRGGETKLFF.

The genes are TRBV4-3 and TRBJ1-5; TRBD1 is a possible D gene (6 bases). This CDR3 spans 15 amino acids. The germline V gene has CDR1 LGHNA and CDR2 YSLEER. V was cut by 0 bases and J by 6 bases, with 12 bases left in between. The CDR3 coding sequence is TGCGCCAGCAGCCAAGATGGGGGGGGCTCTCAGCCCCAGCATTTT. Protein sequence: CASSQDGGGSQPQHF.

CDR3 sequence reads: CASTRPATSVEQFF. In DNA, the CDR3 is TGTGCCAGCACGCGTCCGGCGACTAGCGTTGAGCAGTTCTTC. The chain combines TRBV11-3 with TRBJ2-1; 8 bases fit TRBD2. V lost 7 bases to trimming and J lost 9 bases; unmatched junction nucleotides: 11. The germline V gene has CDR1 SGHNT and CDR2 YENEEA. CDR3 length equals 14 residues.

The chain couples TRBV6-5 to TRBJ2-5; maybe TRBD2 (6 bases). The CDR3 sequence is 14 residues long. The germline V gene encodes CDR1 MNHEY and CDR2 SVGAGI. Trimming took off 2 bases at V and 7 bases at J, with 14 bases between the two ends. The CDR3 reads CASSYGGKKGTQYF. CDR3 sequence (DNA): TGTGCCAGCAGTTACGGGGGGAAGAAGGGGACCCAGTACTTC.

The chain's CDR3 is CASSSGQQETQYF. CDR3 nucleotide sequence: TGTGCCAGCAGTTCGGGACAACAAGAGACCCAGTACTTC. The gene calls are TRBV28 and TRBJ2-5, with D perhaps matching TRBD1 (6 bases). The germline V and J ends were trimmed by 4 bases and 2 bases, with 8 bases remaining between them. Germline CDR1 is MDHEN and CDR2 is SYDVKM. The CDR3 extends over 13 amino acids.

The genes are TRBV6-4 and TRBJ2-2, with 8 positions matching TRBD2. The germline V gene encodes CDR1 MRHNA and CDR2 SNTAGT. The CDR3 has 14 amino acids. J gave up 4 bases and V 2 bases, and 0 bases lay outside the gene matches. In nucleotides, the CDR3 is TGTGCCAGCAGTGACGGGACTAGCACCGGGGAGCTGTTTTTT. It encodes CASSDGTSTGELFF.

The chain uses TRBV7-7 and TRBJ1-5, with a possible D match to TRBD1 (5 bases). Germline values: CDR1 SSHAT, CDR2 FNYEAQ (reference sequence). Trimming removed 6 bases at V and 2 bases at J, with 17 bases between. The CDR3 sequence is 16 residues long. CDR3 nucleotides: TGTGCCAGCAGAAAATATGGGACTGGCCGCAATCAGCCCCAGCATTTT. Encoded protein: CASRKYGTGRNQPQHF.

The rearrangement joins TRBV6-5 to TRBJ1-2; 9 nucleotides line up with TRBD1. The CDR3 is 14 residues long. V trimming: 0 bases; J trimming: 8 bases; junction bases outside the gene matches: 4. Germline V gene sequence: CDR1 MNHEY, CDR2 SVGAGI. The chain's CDR3 is CASSYSGTGTGYTF. Written as DNA, the CDR3 is TGTGCCAGCAGTTACTCAGGGACAGGGACGGGCTACACCTTC.

V gene TRBV14 combines with J gene TRBJ2-7; 16 nucleotides agree with TRBD2. The germline V gene has CDR1 SGHDN and CDR2 FVKESK. V trimming: 3 bases; J trimming: 6 bases; junction bases outside the gene matches: 17. This CDR3 has 20 residues. The DNA for the CDR3 is TGTGCCAGCAGCCAGTTCTTTCCCGGGACTAGCGGGAGGGGAAACGGCGAGCAGTACTTC. Amino acid sequence: CASSQFFPGTSGRGNGEQYF.

In its sample, this clone was seen once. J is TRBJ2-7 and V is TRBV19, with a possible D match to TRBD1 (5 bases). Germline loops: CDR1 LNHDA, CDR2 SQIVND (reference sequence). The V end lost 7 bases, the J end lost 0 bases, and 13 bases lay between the germline ends. The CDR3 sequence is 14 residues long. DNA for the CDR3: TGTGCCAGTACACCCGCAGGGTTCTCCTACGAGCAGTACTTC. Translation gives CASTPAGFSYEQYF.